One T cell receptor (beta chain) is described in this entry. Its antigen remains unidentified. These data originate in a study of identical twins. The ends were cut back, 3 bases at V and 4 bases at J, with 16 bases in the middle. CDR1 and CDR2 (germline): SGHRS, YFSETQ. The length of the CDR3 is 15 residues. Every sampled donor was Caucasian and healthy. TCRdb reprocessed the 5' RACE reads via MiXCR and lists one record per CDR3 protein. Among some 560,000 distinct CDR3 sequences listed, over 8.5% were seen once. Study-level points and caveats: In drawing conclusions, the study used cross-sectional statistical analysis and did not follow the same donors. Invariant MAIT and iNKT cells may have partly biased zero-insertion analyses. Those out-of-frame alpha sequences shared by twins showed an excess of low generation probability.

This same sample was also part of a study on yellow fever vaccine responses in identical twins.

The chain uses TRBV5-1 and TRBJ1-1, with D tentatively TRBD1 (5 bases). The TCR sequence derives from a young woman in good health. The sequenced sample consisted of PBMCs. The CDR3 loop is CASSSPRGGITEAFF. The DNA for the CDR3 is TGCGCCAGCAGCTCCCCGAGGGGCGGCATCACTGAAGCTTTCTTT.